This TCR beta chain was identified during a study of regulatory T cells in long-lasting Graves disease. Points from the study as a whole: Favoring TRBV28, TRBJ1-2 and TRBJ2-5 was a feature seen in persistent disease.

CDR3-region Arm-PCR and iRepertoire HTBI primers produced the TCR beta libraries. In the authors' workflow: Identification across samples found about 65 TRBV and approximately 15 TRBJ segments. From the multiplex PCR reads, TCRdb called clonotypes with MiXCR, one entry per CDR3 protein. Here the V and J calls rest on TCRdb's processing, not on the authors' analysis. The profile shows about 560,000 distinct CDR3 sequences, about 16% of them singletons. The CDR3 runs 14 residues. The V and J ends lost 3 bases and 9 bases respectively, with 15 bases between them. CDR1 and CDR2 (germline): MNHEY, SMNVEV (reference sequence). This clonotype was found a few times. The antigen is undetermined. Time point reported: newly diagnosed GD, antithyroid drugs for less than 3 months. Following extraction of RNA from PBMCs, that RNA was used to make the TCR library. EDTA tubes held roughly 8.1 milliliters of peripheral blood from each patient.

These data are also associated with another study on T cells in Graves' hyperthyroidism and ophthalmopathy. That source reports: In simple terms, a model built on 13 V-J features told ophthalmopathy apart from stable hyperthyroidism.

V usage is TRBV27 and J usage is TRBJ2-1, with D possibly being TRBD2 (5 bases). Sample: peripheral blood mononuclear cells (PBMCs), taken at new diagnosis, from a patient treated with antithyroid drugs. The TCR originated in a man between 18 and 29 years old with Graves disease. CDR3 residues: CASSFLLGVSEQFF. Written as DNA, the CDR3 is TGTGCCAGCAGTTTTTTGCTGGGAGTAAGTGAGCAGTTCTTC.